This T cell receptor (beta chain) was sequenced in a study of T cells in narcolepsy. Assay: immunoSEQ multiplex PCR; the TCRdb copy retains only in-frame clones and omits some. The top ten clones hold 0.7% to 0.75% of a sample with approximately 25,000 clones, about four fifths of them seen once. The CDR3 spans 17 residues. Per germline, CDR1 SGHNT and CDR2 YYREEE (reference sequence). Trimming at V came to 0 bases and at J to 8 bases, leaving 14 bases not matched to a gene. The chain combines TRBV5-4 with TRBJ2-1, with 7 positions matching TRBD2. Sequencing was done on a sample of CD45RA- memory CD4+ T cells from PBMCs. The receptor was isolated from a human donor with narcolepsy. The CDR3 loop reads CASSLGTRAGDSDEQFF. Here the CDR3 DNA reads TGTGCCAGCAGCTTGGGAACACGGGCGGGAGACAGCGATGAGCAGTTCTTC.